This record covers a single T cell receptor beta chain. The antigen is not known. This sample was taken from a study of neurological immune-mediated disorders. Study-level findings and limits: The repertoires of 18 of 34 multiple sclerosis patients fell into one related-CDR3 cluster (a possible signature) under phylogenetic grouping. The most TCR clonal expansion was seen in HTLV-1-associated myelopathy, and the least was seen in multiple sclerosis, which fell below healthy controls.

CDR1 and CDR2 from the germline V gene are ENHRY and SYGVKD. CDR3 length: 14 residues. The V end lost 2 bases, the J end lost 3 bases, and 10 bases lay between the germline ends. TCRdb re-analysed the 5' RACE reads in MiXCR, keeping a single row per CDR3 protein. The sample consists of around 30,000 distinct CDR3 sequences, approximately 2.7% of them appearing once. Sequences were obtained from PBMCs. The V and J genes are TRBV10-3 and TRBJ1-2, with TRBD1 as a possible D gene (6 bases). This TCR derives from a woman aged 45-65 years with multiple sclerosis. The CDR3 sequence: CAISEVDRDYGYTF. The CDR3 DNA is TGTGCCATCAGTGAGGTGGACAGAGACTATGGCTACACCTTC.